This T cell receptor (beta chain) originates from a study of blood T cell repertoires in COVID-19. Turning to the study itself: T cells, B-cell-depleted T cells, or PBMCs supplied cDNA or gDNA.

V lost 2 bases to trimming and J lost 4 bases, with 9 bases between them. CDR1 is SGHRS, CDR2 YFSETQ, per germline. This CDR3 contains 13 residues. Repertoires were generated with immunoSEQ multiplex PCR, while TCRdb's copy carries only in-frame clones and drops some. Found here are fewer than 200,000 clones, around 81% of them singletons; the top ten hold approximately 12%. The TCR comes from a woman older than 75 with COVID-19, enrolled during active disease. Material: peripheral blood. The gene calls are TRBV5-1 and TRBJ1-2; D is possibly TRBD1 (6 bases). The DNA for the CDR3 is TGCGCCAGCAGCTTACAGGGACGCTATGGCTACACCTTC. It codes for CASSLQGRYGYTF.